This TCR beta chain derives from a study of cytomegalovirus exposure and HLA in healthy donors (dated by TCRdb to the late 2010s). At the level of the whole study: A later analysis indicated that the 120 or so validation repertoires were generated on the platform also employed for the 670 or so repertoires of the first cohort. The study aimed to test whether cataloging public T cell receptors could reveal signatures of past pathogen exposure. Along with the approximately 600-subject first cohort, a separate validation cohort of over a hundred different subjects was used. High-throughput TCR immunosequencing, statistical association of individual TCRs with disease status, and machine learning were combined to predict cytomegalovirus infection status. The study at large found these results: A later analysis lacked HLA typing for the validation cohort, so it scored co-occurrence in that cohort across all 120 or so repertoires. Of the cluster scores, 85% to 95% were above 0 in a later analysis, which found that TCRs clustered in the first cohort also tended to co-occur in the 120 or so validation repertoires. In vitro tests confirmed that a few of the cytomegalovirus-associated TCR beta chains recognize cytomegalovirus antigens. It was suggested by the authors that the approach could potentially be generalized to other disease states and immunological phenotypes. The study gave a list of around 170 TCR beta chains associated with cytomegalovirus. The classifier was reported to diagnose cytomegalovirus status with high specificity and sensitivity in both the original and validation cohorts. Most TCR sequences were observed very rarely across donors, whereas some public TCRs were present in many individuals.

Library preparation employed the immunoSEQ multiplex PCR assay. As for how the authors treated the data: A statistical classification framework was built to diagnose cytomegalovirus status from the catalog of TCR beta chain sequences. TCRdb holds this immuneACCESS table with in-frame rearrangements only. Some clones are missing; in checked studies, unresolved V genes explain under half, and the rest has no known cause. That table supplies the V and J calls and clone size; D and trimming were determined from the DNA. The sample includes roughly 60,000 clones, with 92% observed a single time. About 1.2% of the sample lies in the top ten. The donors were included in the validation cohort of over a hundred subjects, a group kept apart from the roughly 670-subject first cohort. At the junction V is shortened by 0 bases and J by 3 bases, with 21 bases in between. According to the germline V gene, CDR1 reads MGHRA and CDR2 reads YSYEKL. The CDR3 has 18 amino acids, counting the end cysteine and phenylalanine. Just the 54-base CDR3 DNA is kept, in frame starting at base 1.

In regard to this clone: Its antigen has not been determined. No base-level quality is on record; no much larger clone is a single base apart.

This TCR derives from a woman younger than 35 in good health and CMV-seronegative. The chain couples TRBV4-1 to TRBJ2-7; the D gene cannot be named for sure. The sample comprised PBMCs. The CDR3 corresponds to CASSQDPTPTQNLYEQYF. The DNA is TGCGCCAGCAGCCAAGATCCTACCCCAACACAGAACCTCTACGAGCAGTACTTC.